A single sample gave rise to the 27 T cell receptor beta chains below, sequenced in a study of blood T cell repertoires in COVID-19. Only in-frame clones appear in the TCRdb table, and some are missing; sequencing was by immunoSEQ multiplex PCR. The sample holds 65,000 to 90,000 clones, approximately 80% seen once. The sequenced sample consisted of peripheral blood. These receptors originate from an older man with active or convalescent COVID-19.

The J gene is TRBJ1-1, the V gene TRBV7-2, with TRBD1 as a possible D gene (6 bases). V gave up 5 bases and J gave up 5 bases, with 15 bases separating them. Germline CDR1 reads SGHTA; CDR2 reads FQGNSA. This CDR3 region has 14 residues. The CDR3 DNA reads as TGTGCCAGCAGCGTACAGGGCACCGGGACTGAAGCTTTCTTT. Translated: CASSVQGTGTEAFF.

The chain joins TRBV28 to TRBJ1-5, with 8 bases lining up with TRBD1. This CDR3 is built from 14 residues. Germline lookup yields CDR1 MDHEN and CDR2 SYDVKM. V shed 6 bases, J shed 2 bases, and the junction held 3 bases outside the gene matches. The CDR3 sequence: CASSTTGGNQPQHF. CDR3 sequence (DNA): TGTGCCAGCAGCACGACAGGGGGCAATCAGCCCCAGCATTTT.

The chain couples TRBV6-5 to TRBJ1-5; D not certain. The CDR3 sequence is 16 residues long. Trimming left V 2 bases short and J 0 bases short, with 11 bases between. Per the germline V gene, CDR1 is MNHEY and CDR2 is SVGAGI. DNA of the CDR3: TGTGCCAGCAGTTACCTGGCGGAATATAGCAATCAGCCCCAGCATTTT. Protein sequence: CASSYLAEYSNQPQHF.

The rearrangement uses TRBV7-8 and TRBJ2-2, with D tentatively TRBD2 (6 bases). Trimming cost V 3 bases and J 0 bases, with 8 bases left between them. Germline-derived CDR1 and CDR2 are SGHVS and FQNEAQ. The length of the CDR3 is 15 residues. The CDR3 region is CASSFTGANTGELFF. The CDR3 DNA is TGTGCCAGCAGCTTCACGGGGGCGAACACCGGGGAGCTGTTTTTT.

The rearrangement links TRBV2 to TRBJ2-5, with D perhaps matching TRBD1 (6 bases). V shed 5 bases and J shed 1 base, with 8 bases lying between them. CDR1 and CDR2 (germline): SNHLY, FYNNEI. The CDR3 loop spans 13 amino acids. CDR3 sequence: CASSRDIQETQYF. CDR3 coding DNA: TGTGCCAGCAGTCGGGACATCCAAGAGACCCAGTACTTC.

This CDR3 is CASSFRAGGPGNTEAFF. The CDR3 DNA reads as TGTGCCAGCAGTTTCCGGGCAGGGGGCCCTGGGAACACTGAAGCTTTCTTT. V and J are TRBV6-2 or TRBV6-3 and TRBJ1-1; 8 bases line up with TRBD1. This CDR3 region has 17 residues. The V gene end was trimmed by 4 bases and the J gene end by 1 base; junction bases not matched to a gene: 11. Germline loops: CDR1 MNHEY, CDR2 SVGEGT.

The rearrangement uses TRBV29-1 and TRBJ2-1, with 7 bases matching TRBD1. The CDR3 is 15 amino acids. The ends lost 7 bases at V and 1 base at J; junction bases unmatched: 10. CDR1 is SQVTM, CDR2 ANQGSEA, per germline. The chain's CDR3 is CSATRGGRSYNEQFF. The DNA of the CDR3 is TGCAGCGCCACGAGAGGGGGCCGGTCCTACAATGAGCAGTTCTTC.

The genes are TRBV6-5 and TRBJ1-2, with 8 bases aligning to TRBD1. V lost 4 bases, J lost 1 base, and 2 bases stayed unmatched. The CDR3 runs to 14 residues. The germline gives CDR1 MNHEY, CDR2 SVGAGI. CDR3 sequence (DNA): TGTGCCAGCAGTTCAGGGGGCCTTAACTATGGCTACACCTTC. Residues: CASSSGGLNYGYTF.

This rearrangement joins TRBV6-4 to TRBJ2-2; 9 bases agree with TRBD1. The germline V gene encodes CDR1 MRHNA and CDR2 SNTAGT. The J segment lost 4 bases and the V segment lost 6 bases, leaving 3 bases of the junction unmatched. This CDR3 is 14 amino acids long. The CDR3 bases are TGTGCCAGCAGAAGGGACAGGGTCACCGGGGAGCTGTTTTTT. As protein: CASRRDRVTGELFF.

This clone appeared a single time. The CDR3 reads CASSGGLAWETQYF. CDR3 sequence (DNA): TGCGCCAGCAGCGGGGGACTAGCCTGGGAGACCCAGTACTTC. This sequence joins TRBV5-1 and TRBJ2-5; 9 bases line up with TRBD2. Losses at the gene ends were 4 bases for V and 5 bases for J; bases not matched to a gene: 6. The CDR3 has 14 residues. Per germline, CDR1 SGHRS and CDR2 YFSETQ.

The rearrangement uses TRBV5-4 and TRBJ2-3; 13 bases fit TRBD2. The CDR3 contains 19 residues. The germline V gene encodes CDR1 SGHNT and CDR2 YYREEE (reference sequence). V trimming: 4 bases; J trimming: 2 bases; junction bases outside the gene matches: 13. The CDR3 loop reads CASSGGTSGIALPTDTQYF. For the CDR3, the DNA is TGTGCCAGCAGCGGCGGGACTAGCGGGATCGCGCTACCCACAGATACGCAGTATTTT.

The genes are TRBV4-1 and TRBJ1-5, with 7 bases matching TRBD1. The length of the CDR3 is 14 residues. Germline-derived CDR1 and CDR2 are MGHRA and YSYEKL. J lost 4 bases, V lost 2 bases, and 2 bases had no gene match. CDR3 bases: TGCGCCAGCAGCCAACGGACAGGAAATCAGCCCCAGCATTTT. It encodes CASSQRTGNQPQHF.

The gene calls are TRBV29-1 and TRBJ1-2; 7 nucleotides line up with TRBD1. The CDR3 has 14 residues. In germline, CDR1 is SQVTM, CDR2 ANQGSEA. With V trimmed by 4 bases and J by 5 bases, 10 bases remained unmatched. CDR3 sequence: CSVGDSRLYYGYTF. The CDR3 bases are TGCAGCGTTGGGGACAGCCGACTTTATTATGGCTACACCTTC.

This clone came up once. The CDR3 region has the DNA TGTGCCAGCAGTCAACAGAACACCGGGGAGCTGTTTTTT. Translating it yields CASSQQNTGELFF. The gene calls are TRBV6-2 or TRBV6-3 and TRBJ2-2; D call uncertain. This CDR3 has 13 amino acids. The germline V and J ends were trimmed by 5 bases and 1 base, with 5 bases remaining between them. Germline V gene data show CDR1 as MNHEY and CDR2 as SVGEGT.

This chain joins TRBV5-1 and TRBJ1-1; 8 positions agree with TRBD1. This CDR3 is built from 14 residues. CDR1 SGHRS and CDR2 YFSETQ come from the germline V gene. V shed 1 base and J 7 bases; nucleotides not matched to a gene: 6. The CDR3 DNA reads as TGCGCCAGCAGCTTGAGGGGGACAGGAGGTGAAGCTTTCTTT. Amino acid sequence: CASSLRGTGGEAFF.

The J gene is TRBJ2-7, the V gene TRBV18; 7 nucleotides align to TRBD1. CDR1 and CDR2 (germline): KGHSH, LQKENI. V trimming: 2 bases; J trimming: 2 bases; junction bases outside the gene matches: 6. CDR3 length: 15 amino acids. The DNA of the CDR3 is TGTGCCAGCTCACCAGAGAACGGGACAGCCTACGAGCAGTACTTC. Protein: CASSPENGTAYEQYF. The variable domain in full, with the rest retrieved from reference TRBV18 and TRBJ2-7, is NAGVMQNPRHLVRRRGQEARLRCSPMKGHSHVYWYRQLPEEGLKFMVYLQKENIIDESGMPKERFSAEFPKEGPSILRIQQVVRGDSAAYFCASSPENGTAYEQYFGPGTRLTVT.

The J gene is TRBJ2-7, the V gene TRBV6-5, with 8 nucleotides matching TRBD2. CDR3 length: 14 residues. Per the germline V gene, CDR1 is MNHEY and CDR2 is SVGAGI. V shed 6 bases and J 3 bases; nucleotides not matched to a gene: 7. The CDR3 sequence is CASSGGVFLYEQYF. CDR3 nucleotides: TGTGCCAGCAGCGGGGGGGTGTTCCTCTACGAGCAGTACTTC.

The rearrangement links TRBV28 to TRBJ2-5; 13 bases are a match to TRBD2. V lost 3 bases and J lost 4; bases outside the gene matches: 5. The V gene's germline CDR1 is MDHEN and CDR2 SYDVKM. This CDR3 has 16 amino acids. The DNA of the CDR3 is TGTGCCAGCAGTTTCCCCGGACTAGCGGGAGTAGAGACCCAGTACTTC. The encoded protein is CASSFPGLAGVETQYF.

This clone was seen a handful of times. The V and J genes are TRBV6-2 or TRBV6-3 and TRBJ1-5, with 9 bases that match TRBD1. CDR1 and CDR2 (germline): MNHEY, SVGEGT. The CDR3 extends over 15 amino acids. V was pared by 5 bases and J by 1 base, with 3 bases of the junction left unmatched. CDR3 in DNA: TGTGCCAGCAGTAGACAGGGGGGAAGCAATCAGCCCCAGCATTTT. This sequence encodes CASSRQGGSNQPQHF.

The chain recombines TRBV6-5 with TRBJ1-2, with TRBD1 identical over 7 bases. This CDR3 has 14 amino acids. Germline V lookup: CDR1 MNHEY, CDR2 SVGAGI. V shed 0 bases and J 3 bases; nucleotides not matched to a gene: 1. The chain's CDR3 is CASSYSGQDYGYTF. The CDR3 DNA reads TGTGCCAGCAGTTACTCAGGACAGGACTATGGCTACACCTTC.

A few counts support this clone. J is TRBJ1-2 and V is TRBV3-1 (or the pseudogene TRBV3-2); 7 nucleotides match TRBD1. This CDR3 is built from 15 residues. CDR1 and CDR2 (germline): LGHDT, YNNKEL (reference sequence). V lost 2 bases, J lost 4 bases, and 7 bases stayed unmatched. The CDR3 DNA reads as TGTGCCAGCAGCCAAAGAACGACAGGGTCCTATGGCTACACCTTC. Its translation is CASSQRTTGSYGYTF.

CDR3 sequence reads: CATSDAPGYTQYF. The CDR3, as DNA: TGTGCCACCAGTGATGCTCCAGGGTATACGCAGTATTTT. J is TRBJ2-3 and V is TRBV24-1; possibly TRBD1 for D (5 bases). The CDR3 covers 13 residues. Germline-derived CDR1 and CDR2 are KGHDR and SFDVKD. V shed 3 bases and J shed 7 bases, with 10 bases lying between them.

This chain uses TRBV6-5 with TRBJ2-5; 7 nucleotides match TRBD1. J was trimmed by 2 bases and V by 5 bases; bases with no gene match: 2. Germline CDR1 MNHEY, CDR2 SVGAGI. This CDR3 has 13 amino acids. CDR3 nucleotides: TGTGCCAGCAGTCGGGGACAGCAAGAGACCCAGTACTTC. This translates into CASSRGQQETQYF.

This clone occurred once. The rearrangement joins TRBV10-3 to TRBJ2-2; TRBD2 is a possible D gene (6 bases). Trimming cost V 3 bases and J 4 bases, with 9 bases left between them. The CDR3 is 14 amino acids. Looked up from germline, CDR1 is ENHRY and CDR2 is SYGVKD. In nucleotides, the CDR3 is TGTGCCATCAGTGATAAGGGAGGCACCGGGGAGCTGTTTTTT. Protein product: CAISDKGGTGELFF.

The chain combines TRBV4-3 with TRBJ2-2, with D possibly being TRBD1 (6 bases). CDR3 length: 16 amino acids. CDR1 and CDR2 from the germline V gene are LGHNA and YSLEER. Trimming pared 0 bases from V and 4 bases from J, leaving 12 bases between. Here the CDR3 reads CASSQEGANPTGELFF. DNA of the CDR3: TGCGCCAGCAGCCAAGAGGGGGCGAATCCCACCGGGGAGCTGTTTTTT.

The chain uses TRBV5-4 and TRBJ1-1, with no clear D. CDR1 SGHNT and CDR2 YYREEE come from the germline V gene (reference sequence). The V and J ends lost 2 bases and 1 base respectively, with 9 bases between them. This CDR3 is 14 amino acids long. CDR3 nucleotide sequence: TGTGCCAGCAGCTTCCTGACTGCGAACACTGAAGCTTTCTTT. As protein: CASSFLTANTEAFF.

This chain links TRBV6-5 with TRBJ1-5, with no clear D. Trimming took 0 bases from V and 5 from J, leaving 14 bases between them. The germline CDR1 and CDR2 sequences are MNHEY and SVGAGI. CDR3 length: 16 amino acids. In nucleotides, the CDR3 is TGTGCCAGCAGTTACTCGAGTATCGCAGGCGATCAGCCCCAGCATTTT. This encodes CASSYSSIAGDQPQHF.